Listed below are T cell receptor beta chains from one sample, sequenced in a study of graft-versus-host responses after intestinal transplantation. Profiled with immunoSEQ multiplex PCR; TCRdb holds only in-frame clones, not every one. The sample carries over 100,000 clones, about 88% recorded once. These TCRs are of unknown antigen specificity. This specimen consisted of unstimulated CD4+ T cells sorted from spleen or lymph node cells, obtained before intestinal transplant. Source of these receptors: a human donor who received an intestinal transplant. CDR3s include the opening cysteine and the closing phenylalanine or tryptophan. The D gene is left open where the match is weak. Clone size is shown for a subset of rows, as once, few, many or a class of expanded clone.

d_gene,j_gene,abundance,v_gene,CDR3aa,CDR3nt
-,TRBJ2-2,-,TRBV7-9,CASSLARRTGELFF,TGTGCCAGCAGCTTAGCGCGGCGGACCGGGGAGCTGTTTTTT
-,TRBJ1-6,few,TRBV6-5,CASSGDRALHF,TGTGCCAGCAGTGGGGACCGCGCCCTCCACTTT
-,TRBJ1-5,-,TRBV6-6,CASSYGAGEGNQPQHF,TGTGCCAGCAGTTACGGGGCAGGGGAAGGCAATCAGCCCCAGCATTTT
-,TRBJ2-7,-,TRBV19,CASSRSTGRYEQYF,TGTGCCAGTAGTAGAAGCACCGGGCGCTACGAGCAGTACTTC
-,TRBJ2-5,few,TRBV9,CASSVVGGPQETQYF,TGTGCCAGCAGCGTAGTGGGGGGCCCCCAAGAGACCCAGTACTTC
-,TRBJ2-5,-,TRBV9,CASSVDRRQETQYF,TGTGCCAGCAGCGTTGACAGGAGACAAGAGACCCAGTACTTC
TRBD2,TRBJ2-3,-,TRBV11-1,CASRTSSSGRASTDTQYF,TGTGCCAGCAGGACCAGCTCTAGCGGGAGGGCCAGCACAGATACGCAGTATTTT
-,TRBJ2-3,-,TRBV2,CASILLVVGDTQYF,TGTGCCAGCATCTTATTAGTTGTGGGGGATACGCAGTATTTT
-,TRBJ1-5,-,TRBV6-5,CASSLGQNSNQPQHF,TGTGCCAGCAGCCTTGGACAGAATAGCAATCAGCCCCAGCATTTT
-,TRBJ1-2,-,TRBV5-1,CASSLGQDGYTF,TGCGCCAGCAGCTTAGGTCAGGATGGCTACACCTTC
TRBD2,TRBJ2-2,-,TRBV5-1,CASSLGPSGASGELFF,TGCGCCAGCAGCTTGGGACCTAGCGGGGCCTCCGGGGAGCTGTTTTTT
-,TRBJ2-3,-,TRBV5-1,CASSADSTDTQYF,TGCGCCAGCAGCGCGGACAGCACAGATACGCAGTATTTT
-,TRBJ1-1,-,TRBV7-3,CASSLSREDTEAFF,TGTGCCAGCAGCTTAAGCAGGGAAGACACTGAAGCTTTCTTT
-,TRBJ1-4,-,TRBV7-9,CASNSRQGTTNEKLFF,TGTGCCAGCAACTCGCGCCAGGGGACAACTAATGAAAAACTGTTTTTT
-,TRBJ1-2,-,TRBV28,CASSPTGTDAYGYTF,TGTGCCAGCAGTCCAACCGGGACGGACGCCTATGGCTACACCTTC
TRBD1,TRBJ2-7,-,TRBV6-5,CASRSGTGAYEQYF,TGTGCCAGCAGATCCGGGACAGGGGCCTACGAGCAGTACTTC
-,TRBJ1-4,-,TRBV7-2,CASSFTPSTVFNEKLFF,TGTGCCAGCAGCTTTACACCCTCGACAGTTTTTAATGAAAAACTGTTTTTT
TRBD1,TRBJ2-2,-,TRBV7-2,CASKLSGPRGPSGELFF,TGTGCCAGCAAGCTTAGCGGTCCCAGGGGGCCATCCGGGGAGCTGTTTTTT
-,TRBJ1-4,-,TRBV11-1,CASSLWGATNEKLFF,TGTGCCAGCAGCTTATGGGGAGCGACTAATGAAAAACTGTTTTTT
TRBD2,TRBJ2-7,once,TRBV19,CASGLAGNEQYF,TGTGCCAGTGGGCTAGCGGGCAACGAGCAGTACTTC